The 5 T cell receptor beta chains below were found in one sample sequenced in a study of technical replicates of blood from several donors. TCRdb keeps only in-frame clones here, not all; method: immunoSEQ multiplex PCR. Of approximately 52,000 clones in the sample, around 83% were seen once. The sample consisted of PBMCs. These TCRs come from a human donor in good health. Some clones in this sample may be carry-over from other donors' samples.

The chain couples TRBV11-1 to TRBJ1-1, with TRBD1 identical over 8 bases. The junction had 2 bases not matched to a gene; V was cut back by 2 bases and J by 3 bases. CDR1 is SGHAT, CDR2 FQDESV, per germline (reference sequence). The CDR3 runs to 14 residues. In DNA form, the CDR3 reads TGTGCCAGCAGCTTACAGGGGGCCTACACTGAAGCTTTCTTT. Encoded protein: CASSLQGAYTEAFF. Together with reference TRBV11-1 and TRBJ1-1, the CDR3 gives the full variable domain: EAEVAQSPRYKITEKSQAVAFWCDPISGHATLYWYRQILGQGPELLVQFQDESVVDDSQLPKDRFSAERLKGVDSTLKIQPAELGDSAMYLCASSLQGAYTEAFFGQGTRLTVV.

This chain joins TRBV30 and TRBJ1-1; 7 bases are a match to TRBD1. The CDR3 consists of 12 residues. J was trimmed by 4 bases and V by 5 bases; bases with no gene match: 4. Germline values: CDR1 GTSNPN, CDR2 SVGIG (reference sequence). DNA of the CDR3: TGTGCCTGGGGGGCAGGGGGCACTGAAGCTTTCTTT. Protein sequence: CAWGAGGTEAFF.

The genes are TRBV5-1 and TRBJ2-3; D perhaps matches TRBD2 (5 bases). Germline V gene sequence: CDR1 SGHRS, CDR2 YFSETQ. CDR3 size: 15 residues. The germline V and J ends were trimmed by 1 base and 6 bases, with 15 bases remaining between them. DNA of the CDR3: TGCGCCAGCAGCTTGCGGGCGGGCCTGGGGGATACGCAGTATTTT. Translating it yields CASSLRAGLGDTQYF.

The rearrangement uses TRBV19 and TRBJ1-5; D not certain. Trimming left V 7 bases short and J 11 bases short, with 18 bases between. Germline CDR1 LNHDA, CDR2 SQIVND (reference sequence). CDR3 size: 13 residues. CDR3 amino acids: CASTLGPNEAQHF. CDR3 nucleotides: TGTGCCAGTACCCTAGGCCCGAACGAGGCCCAGCATTTT.

In its sample, this clone was seen a few times. This chain connects TRBV30 to TRBJ1-1; D call uncertain. The CDR3 extends over 14 amino acids. V gave up 0 bases and J gave up 0 bases, with 8 bases separating them. Germline CDR1 reads GTSNPN; CDR2 reads SVGIG (reference sequence). The CDR3 coding sequence is TGTGCCTGGAGTGTCGCGGGCATGAACACTGAAGCTTTCTTT. Amino acid sequence: CAWSVAGMNTEAFF.